This T cell receptor beta chain was sequenced during a study of Ad26.COV2.S vaccination and SARS-CoV-2 variants (dated by TCRdb to about 2021). About the full investigation: Donors in the vaccine arm were drawn from COV1001, a multicentre, randomized, double-blind, placebo-controlled phase I-IIa trial testing Ad26.COV2.S in healthy adults. Ad26.COV2.S was administered intramuscularly at a dose of 5x10^10 or 1x10^11 viral particles, either as one shot or as two shots given 56 days apart. TCRbeta repertoire sequencing served as the tool for gauging how specific and how broad the SARS-CoV-2-reactive T cell receptors were following Ad26.COV2.S vaccination. The TCR-sequenced set comprised around 30 samples: around 20 Ad26.COV2.S vaccine recipients, 5 placebo recipients and 8 SARS-CoV-2 convalescent individuals. Trial participants were randomized into five groups of five, in which low-dose or high-dose Ad26.COV2.S was given once or twice, or placebo was given on both occasions. Investigators did not know the trial group allocation while performing experiments and assessing outcomes. What the research found in general, with its limitations: Ad26.COV2.S recipients had higher spike-specific TCR breadth than placebo recipients (P = 0.0014). Non-spike TCR breadth was comparable between vaccine and placebo recipients, consistent with the vaccine containing only spike. The study lacked the statistical power to compare responses across vaccine doses or regimens. According to the authors, total T cell responses may have been underestimated by the TCR breadth and depth analyses. After vaccination, substantial breadth of spike-specific CD8+ and CD4+ T cell responses was reported.

The immunoSEQ Assay was used to sequence TCRbeta CDR3 regions. After extraction, genomic DNA underwent amplification by bias-controlled multiplex PCR, followed by high-throughput sequencing. In the paper's pipeline: To quantify the absolute abundance of every unique TCRbeta CDR3 region, sequences were collapsed and filtered. T cell fraction was estimated by normalizing TCRbeta template counts to usable DNA, with usable DNA measured through amplification of reference genes found in all nucleated cells. Repertoire TCRs were annotated as SARS-CoV-2-specific when V gene, CDR3 amino acid sequence and J gene were exactly matched to a known reactive TCR set. The reference SARS-CoV-2 TCR set came from MIRA and was filtered for enrichment in COVID-19-positive ImmuneCODE repertoires, removing public or cross-reactive TCRs. Drawing on the MIRA antigens, annotated TCRs were analysed further at the level of specific ORF or position within ORF. Depth was the summed frequency of annotated unique rearrangements, while breadth was defined as annotated unique rearrangements over total unique productive rearrangements. Two-sided Wilcoxon rank-sum tests were used to compare TCR breadth between groups. Here the immuneACCESS table is served through TCRdb, limited to in-frame sequences with V and J called. Missing clones are a known gap in these copies; in checked studies unresolved V genes cover under half, and the rest lacks a known reason. Clone size and V and J calls were adopted from that table, with D and trimming inferred from the DNA. A total of under 550,000 clones appear in this sample, around 89% of them only once. Less than 4.5% of the sample is in the top ten clones.

There are 13 amino acids in the CDR3, from cysteine to phenylalanine inclusive. The read is trimmed to its CDR3 DNA, 39 bases read in frame from base 1. CDR1 and CDR2 are drawn from the germline V gene: MDHEN, SYDVKM. V sheds 10 bases and J sheds 1 base, leaving 12 bases between their ends. Taken with the paper, the label for treatment or condition translates to: about 20 received Ad26.COV2.S at low or high dose, single or two shots; a few received placebo; per-sample allocation not given. Repertoires of vaccine and placebo recipients were sequenced from samples collected on day 63 after the first injection. In Cohort 1b, more than 20 adults aged 18-55 years were enrolled at a single site in Boston, USA, between 29 July and 7 August 2020. As a vaccine, Ad26.COV2.S was a replication-incompetent adenovirus type 26 vector that expressed a prefusion-stabilized SARS-CoV-2 spike protein derived from the original Wuhan strain.

To note about this clone: Its antigen is not yet known. There are no base qualities to consult, and no much larger clone falls within one base.

Source: peripheral blood, taken in a trial of Ad26.COV2.S vaccine versus placebo. The TCR sequence derives from a person aged 18-60 years who received the Ad26.COV2.S COVID-19 vaccine or a placebo. This sequence uses TRBV28 and TRBJ2-3; TRBD1 is a possible D gene, resting on 6 matching bases. The CDR3 here reads CATEGVGTDTQYF. The sequenced DNA: TGTGCCACCGAGGGGGTAGGCACAGATACGCAGTATTTT.